Below, one T cell receptor (beta chain) is given with its context. The sample belongs to a study of siplizumab effects on memory and regulatory T cells. Method: immunoSEQ multiplex PCR; TCRdb's copy keeps in-frame clones and lacks some. The sample yields tens of thousands of clones, 95% to 98% seen once. Germline CDR1 and CDR2: SGDLS and YYNGEE. The CDR3 spans 15 residues. V was shortened by 0 bases and J by 0 bases, with 7 bases between the two germline ends. Source material: naive CD8+ T cells sorted from blood. V gene TRBV9 combines with J gene TRBJ1-3; possibly TRBD1 for D (5 bases). This receptor was taken from a human donor in good health. This CDR3 is CASSVADNSGNTIYF. In DNA, the CDR3 is TGTGCCAGCAGCGTAGCGGACAACTCTGGAAACACCATATATTTT.